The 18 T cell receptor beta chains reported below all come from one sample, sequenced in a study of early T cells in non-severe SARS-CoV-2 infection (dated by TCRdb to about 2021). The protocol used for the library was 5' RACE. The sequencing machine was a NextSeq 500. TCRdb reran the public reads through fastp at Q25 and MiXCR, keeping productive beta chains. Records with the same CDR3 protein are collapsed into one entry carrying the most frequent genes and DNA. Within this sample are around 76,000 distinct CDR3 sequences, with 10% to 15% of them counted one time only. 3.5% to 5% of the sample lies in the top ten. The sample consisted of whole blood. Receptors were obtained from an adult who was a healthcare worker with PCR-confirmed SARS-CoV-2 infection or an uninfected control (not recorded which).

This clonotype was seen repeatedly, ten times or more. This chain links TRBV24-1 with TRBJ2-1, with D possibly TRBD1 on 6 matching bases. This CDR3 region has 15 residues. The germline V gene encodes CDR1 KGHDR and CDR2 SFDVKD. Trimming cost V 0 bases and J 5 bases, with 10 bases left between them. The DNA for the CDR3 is TGTGCCACCAGTGATTTGCCAGGACAGAACAATGAGCAGTTCTTC. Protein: CATSDLPGQNNEQFF.

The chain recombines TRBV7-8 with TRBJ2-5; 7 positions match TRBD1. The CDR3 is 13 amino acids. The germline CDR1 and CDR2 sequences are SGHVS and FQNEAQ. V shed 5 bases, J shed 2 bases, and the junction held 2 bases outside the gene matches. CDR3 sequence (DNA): TGTGCCAGCAGCCCGGGACAGCAAGAGACCCAGTACTTC. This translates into CASSPGQQETQYF. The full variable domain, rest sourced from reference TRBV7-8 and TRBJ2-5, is GAGVSQSPRYKVAKRGQDVALRCDPISGHVSLFWYQQALGQGPEFLTYFQNEAQLDKSGLPSDRFFAERPEGSVSTLKIQRTQQEDSAVYLCASSPGQQETQYFGPGTRLLVL.

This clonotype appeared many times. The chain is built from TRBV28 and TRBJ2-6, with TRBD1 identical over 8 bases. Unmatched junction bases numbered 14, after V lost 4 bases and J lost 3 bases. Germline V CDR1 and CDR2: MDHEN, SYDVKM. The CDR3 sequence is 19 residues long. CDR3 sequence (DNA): TGTGCCAGCAGTTCCCCCGGAGGACAGGGTGCTGATGGGGCCAACGTCCTGACTTTC. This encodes CASSSPGGQGADGANVLTF.

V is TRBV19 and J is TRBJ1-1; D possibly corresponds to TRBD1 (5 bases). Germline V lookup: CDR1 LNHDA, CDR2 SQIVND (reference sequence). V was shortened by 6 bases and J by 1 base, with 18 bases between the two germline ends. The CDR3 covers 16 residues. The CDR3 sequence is CASRGPGTATNTEAFF. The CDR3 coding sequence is TGTGCCAGTAGGGGGCCAGGGACGGCGACGAACACTGAAGCTTTCTTT.

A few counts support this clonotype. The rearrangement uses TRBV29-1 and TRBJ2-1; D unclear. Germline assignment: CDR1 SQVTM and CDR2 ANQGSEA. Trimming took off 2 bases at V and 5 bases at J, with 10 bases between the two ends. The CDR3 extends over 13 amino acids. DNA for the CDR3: TGCAGCGTTGAACTAAAAAGGGACAATGAGCAGTTCTTC. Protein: CSVELKRDNEQFF.

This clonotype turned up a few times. The CDR3 DNA reads TGTGCCAGCAGCGCCCTCCAAGAGACCCAGTACTTC. It is translated as CASSALQETQYF. V is TRBV2 and J is TRBJ2-5, with D hard to call. Germline V gene sequence: CDR1 SNHLY, CDR2 FYNNEI. With 6 bases removed from V and 1 base from J, the gap between germline ends came to 6 bases. The CDR3 covers 12 residues.

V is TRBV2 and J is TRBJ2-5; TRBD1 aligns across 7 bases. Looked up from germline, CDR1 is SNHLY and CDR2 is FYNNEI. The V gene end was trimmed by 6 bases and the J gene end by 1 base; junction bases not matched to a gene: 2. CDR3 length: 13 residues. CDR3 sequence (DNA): TGTGCCAGCAGAAGGGACAGCCAAGAGACCCAGTACTTC. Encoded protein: CASRRDSQETQYF.

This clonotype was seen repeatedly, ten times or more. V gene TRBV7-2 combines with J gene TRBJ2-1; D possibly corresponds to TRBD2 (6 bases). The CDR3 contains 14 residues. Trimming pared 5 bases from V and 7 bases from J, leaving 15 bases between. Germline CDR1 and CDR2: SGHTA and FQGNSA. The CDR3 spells CASSLSGAGNEQFF. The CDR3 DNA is TGTGCCAGCAGCCTAAGTGGGGCGGGAAATGAGCAGTTCTTC.

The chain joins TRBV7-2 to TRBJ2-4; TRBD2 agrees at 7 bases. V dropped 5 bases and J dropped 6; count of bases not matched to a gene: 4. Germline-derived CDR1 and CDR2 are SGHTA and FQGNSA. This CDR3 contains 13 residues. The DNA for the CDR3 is TGTGCCAGCAGCGCGGGAGAGGTAAACATTCAGTACTTC. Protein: CASSAGEVNIQYF.

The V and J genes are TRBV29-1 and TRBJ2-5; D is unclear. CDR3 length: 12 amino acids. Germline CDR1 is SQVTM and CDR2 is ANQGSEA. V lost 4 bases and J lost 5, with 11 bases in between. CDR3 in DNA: TGCAGCGTTGGGATACTGCGGGAGACCCAGTACTTC. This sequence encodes CSVGILRETQYF.

The CDR3 here is CASSDRTAYNEQFF. The DNA of the CDR3 is TGTGCCAGCAGTGACCGGACAGCTTACAATGAGCAGTTCTTC. The rearrangement links TRBV2 to TRBJ2-1; weak D call: TRBD1 (6 bases). Germline V gives CDR1 SNHLY, CDR2 FYNNEI. The CDR3 runs 14 residues. The V end was cut by 3 bases, the J end by 4 bases, with 10 bases between.

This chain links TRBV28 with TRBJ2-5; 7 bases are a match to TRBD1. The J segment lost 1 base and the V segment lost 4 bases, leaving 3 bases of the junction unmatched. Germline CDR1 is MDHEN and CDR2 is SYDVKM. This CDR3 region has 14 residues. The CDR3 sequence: CASSSGQTQETQYF. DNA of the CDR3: TGTGCCAGCAGTTCGGGACAGACCCAAGAGACCCAGTACTTC.

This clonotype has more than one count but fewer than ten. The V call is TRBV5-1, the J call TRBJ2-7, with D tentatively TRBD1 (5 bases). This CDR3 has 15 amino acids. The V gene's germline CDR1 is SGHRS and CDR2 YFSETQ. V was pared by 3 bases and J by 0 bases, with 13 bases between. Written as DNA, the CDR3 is TGCGCCAGCAGCTCTCAAGGGGCAAGCTCCTACGAGCAGTACTTC. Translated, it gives CASSSQGASSYEQYF.

The CDR3 protein is CASSLLGQGNTEAFF. DNA of the CDR3: TGTGCCAGCAGCTTATTAGGACAGGGGAACACTGAAGCTTTCTTT. This sequence joins TRBV7-3 and TRBJ1-1; TRBD1 matches 8 bases. From germline, CDR1 is SGHTA and CDR2 FQGTGA. The ends lost 2 bases at V and 1 base at J; junction bases unmatched: 3. The CDR3 loop spans 15 amino acids.

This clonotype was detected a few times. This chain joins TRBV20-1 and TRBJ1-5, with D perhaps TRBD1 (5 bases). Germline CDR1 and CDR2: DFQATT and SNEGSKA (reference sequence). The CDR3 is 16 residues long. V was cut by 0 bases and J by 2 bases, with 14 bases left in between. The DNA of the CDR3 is TGCAGTGCTAGAGACCCCAGGGTGACAGGCAATCAGCCCCAGCATTTT. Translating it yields CSARDPRVTGNQPQHF.

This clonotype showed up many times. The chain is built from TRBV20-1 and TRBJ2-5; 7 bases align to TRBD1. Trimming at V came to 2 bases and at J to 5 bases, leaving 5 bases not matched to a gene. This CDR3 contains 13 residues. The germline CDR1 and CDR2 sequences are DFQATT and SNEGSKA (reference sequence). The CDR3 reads CSARRGLGETQYF. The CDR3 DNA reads TGCAGTGCTAGAAGGGGGCTGGGGGAGACCCAGTACTTC.

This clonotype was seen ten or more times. The CDR3 DNA follows: TGTGCCAGCAGTCATTATGCCACCGTAGGAGAGACCCAGTACTTC. This codes for CASSHYATVGETQYF. The genes are TRBV27 and TRBJ2-5; D ambiguous. This CDR3 has 15 amino acids. Germline CDR1 reads MNHEY; CDR2 reads SMNVEV (reference sequence). V lost 5 bases, J lost 4 bases, and 17 bases lay in between.

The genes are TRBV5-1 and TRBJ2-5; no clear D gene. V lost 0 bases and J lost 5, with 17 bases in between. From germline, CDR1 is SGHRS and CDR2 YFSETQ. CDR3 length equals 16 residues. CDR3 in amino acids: CASSLGSEWAEETQYF. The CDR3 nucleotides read TGCGCCAGCAGCTTGGGCTCTGAGTGGGCCGAGGAGACCCAGTACTTC. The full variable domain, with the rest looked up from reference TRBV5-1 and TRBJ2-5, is KAGVTQTPRYLIKTRGQQVTLSCSPISGHRSVSWYQQTPGQGLQFLFEYFSETQRNKGNFPGRFSGRQFSNSRSEMNVSTLELGDSALYLCASSLGSEWAEETQYFGPGTRLLVL.